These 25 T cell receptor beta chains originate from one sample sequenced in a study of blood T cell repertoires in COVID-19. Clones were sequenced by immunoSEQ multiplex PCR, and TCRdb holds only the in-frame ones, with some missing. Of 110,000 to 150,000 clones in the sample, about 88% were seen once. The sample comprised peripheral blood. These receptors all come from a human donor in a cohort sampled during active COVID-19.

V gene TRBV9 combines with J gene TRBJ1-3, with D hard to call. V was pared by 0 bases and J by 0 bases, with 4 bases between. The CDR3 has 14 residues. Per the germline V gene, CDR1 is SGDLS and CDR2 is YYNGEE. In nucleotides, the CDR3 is TGTGCCAGCAGCGTAGATCTCTCTGGAAACACCATATATTTT. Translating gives CASSVDLSGNTIYF.

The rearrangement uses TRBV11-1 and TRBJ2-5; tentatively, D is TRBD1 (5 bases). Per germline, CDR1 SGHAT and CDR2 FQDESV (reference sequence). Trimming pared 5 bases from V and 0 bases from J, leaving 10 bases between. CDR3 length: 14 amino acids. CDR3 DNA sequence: TGTGCCAGCAGCCCCTCAGGGTACCAAGAGACCCAGTACTTC. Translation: CASSPSGYQETQYF.

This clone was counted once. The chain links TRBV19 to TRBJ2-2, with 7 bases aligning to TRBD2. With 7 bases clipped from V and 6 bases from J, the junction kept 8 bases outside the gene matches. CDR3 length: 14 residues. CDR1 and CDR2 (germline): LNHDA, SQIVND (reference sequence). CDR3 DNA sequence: TGTGCCAGTACAACTCTACTAGCGTCCGGGGAGCTGTTTTTT. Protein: CASTTLLASGELFF.

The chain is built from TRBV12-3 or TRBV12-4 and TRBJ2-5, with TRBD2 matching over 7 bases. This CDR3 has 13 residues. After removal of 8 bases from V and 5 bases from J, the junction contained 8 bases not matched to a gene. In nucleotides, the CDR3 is TGTGCCAGCCAAGGGAGGGAGTGGGAGACCCAGTACTTC. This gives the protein CASQGREWETQYF.

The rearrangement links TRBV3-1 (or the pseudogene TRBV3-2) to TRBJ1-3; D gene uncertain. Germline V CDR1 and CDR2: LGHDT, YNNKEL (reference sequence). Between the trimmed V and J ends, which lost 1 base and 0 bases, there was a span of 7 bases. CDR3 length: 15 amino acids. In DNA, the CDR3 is TGTGCCAGCAGCCAAGTCCGCAGCTCTGGAAACACCATATATTTT. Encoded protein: CASSQVRSSGNTIYF.

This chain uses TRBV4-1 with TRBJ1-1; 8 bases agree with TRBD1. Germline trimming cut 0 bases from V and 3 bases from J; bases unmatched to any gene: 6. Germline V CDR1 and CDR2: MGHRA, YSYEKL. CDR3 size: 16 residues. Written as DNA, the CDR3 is TGCGCCAGCAGCCAAGATGGACAGGGCGAGTACACTGAAGCTTTCTTT. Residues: CASSQDGQGEYTEAFF.

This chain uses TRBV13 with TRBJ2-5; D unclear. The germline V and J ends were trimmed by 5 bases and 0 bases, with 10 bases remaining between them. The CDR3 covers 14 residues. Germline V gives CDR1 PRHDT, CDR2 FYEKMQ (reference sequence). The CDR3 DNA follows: TGTGCCAGCAGCCAGAGAGGCAACCAAGAGACCCAGTACTTC. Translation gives CASSQRGNQETQYF.

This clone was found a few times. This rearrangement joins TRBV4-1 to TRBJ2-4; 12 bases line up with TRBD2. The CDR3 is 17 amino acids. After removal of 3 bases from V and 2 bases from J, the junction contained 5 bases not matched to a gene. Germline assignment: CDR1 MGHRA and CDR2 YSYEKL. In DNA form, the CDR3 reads TGCGCCAGCAGCCAGCCCACTAGCGGGAGGTCCAAAAACATTCAGTACTTC. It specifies CASSQPTSGRSKNIQYF.

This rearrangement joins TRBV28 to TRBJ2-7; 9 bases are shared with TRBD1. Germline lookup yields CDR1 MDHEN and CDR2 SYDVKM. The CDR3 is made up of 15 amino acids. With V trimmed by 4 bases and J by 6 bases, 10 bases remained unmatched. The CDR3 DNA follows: TGTGCCAGCAGTTCGACCGGGACAGGGACGTTCGAGCAGTACTTC. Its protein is CASSSTGTGTFEQYF.

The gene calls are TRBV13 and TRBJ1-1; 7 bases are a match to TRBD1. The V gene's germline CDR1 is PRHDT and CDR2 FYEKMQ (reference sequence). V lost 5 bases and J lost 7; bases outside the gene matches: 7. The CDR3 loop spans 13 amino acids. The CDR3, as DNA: TGTGCCAGCAGCCCCCGGGACAGCCTTGAAGCTTTCTTT. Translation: CASSPRDSLEAFF.

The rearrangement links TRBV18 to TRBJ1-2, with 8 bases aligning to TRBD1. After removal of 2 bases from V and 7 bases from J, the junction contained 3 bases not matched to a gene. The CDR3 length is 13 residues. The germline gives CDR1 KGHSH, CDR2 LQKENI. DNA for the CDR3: TGTGCCAGCTCACCAGCCAGGGGGCTTGGCTACACCTTC. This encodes CASSPARGLGYTF.

CDR3 protein: CASSQDWTSGDTDTQYF. CDR3 DNA: TGCGCCAGCAGCCAAGATTGGACTAGCGGGGACACAGATACGCAGTATTTT. The V call is TRBV4-1, the J call TRBJ2-3, with 12 bases identical to TRBD2. V dropped 0 bases and J dropped 2; count of bases not matched to a gene: 3. Germline V CDR1 and CDR2: MGHRA, YSYEKL. The CDR3 is made up of 17 amino acids.

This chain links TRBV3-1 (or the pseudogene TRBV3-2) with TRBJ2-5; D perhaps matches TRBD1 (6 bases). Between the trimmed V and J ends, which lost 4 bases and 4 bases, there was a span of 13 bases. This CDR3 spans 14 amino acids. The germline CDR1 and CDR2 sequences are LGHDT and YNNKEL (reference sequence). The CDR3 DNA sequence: TGTGCCAGCAGCCCCAGGACAGATCGAGAGACCCAGTACTTC. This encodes CASSPRTDRETQYF.

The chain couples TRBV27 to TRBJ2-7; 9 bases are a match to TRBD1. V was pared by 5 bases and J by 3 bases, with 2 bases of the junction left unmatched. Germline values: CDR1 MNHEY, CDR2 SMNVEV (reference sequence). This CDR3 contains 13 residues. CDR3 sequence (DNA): TGTGCCAGCAGTCGACAGGGGGGCTACGAGCAGTACTTC. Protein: CASSRQGGYEQYF.

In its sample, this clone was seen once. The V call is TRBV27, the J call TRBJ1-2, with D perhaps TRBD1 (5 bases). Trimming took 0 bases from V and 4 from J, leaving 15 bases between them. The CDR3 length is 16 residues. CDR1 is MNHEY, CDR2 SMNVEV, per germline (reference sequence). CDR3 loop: CASSLSTPDSLYGYTF. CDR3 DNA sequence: TGTGCCAGCAGTTTATCGACCCCCGACAGCCTCTATGGCTACACCTTC.

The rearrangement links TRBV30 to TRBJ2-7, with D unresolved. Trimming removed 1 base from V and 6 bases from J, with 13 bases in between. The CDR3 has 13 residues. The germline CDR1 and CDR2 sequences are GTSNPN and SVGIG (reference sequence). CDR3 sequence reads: CAWSGQAPLEQYF. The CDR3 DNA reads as TGTGCCTGGAGTGGTCAGGCACCCCTCGAGCAGTACTTC. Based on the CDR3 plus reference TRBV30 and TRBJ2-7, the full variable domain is SQTIHQWPATLVQPVGSPLSLECTVEGTSNPNLYWYRQAAGRGLQLLFYSVGIGQISSEVPQNLSASRPQDRQFILSSKKLLLSDSGFYLCAWSGQAPLEQYFGPGTRLTVT.

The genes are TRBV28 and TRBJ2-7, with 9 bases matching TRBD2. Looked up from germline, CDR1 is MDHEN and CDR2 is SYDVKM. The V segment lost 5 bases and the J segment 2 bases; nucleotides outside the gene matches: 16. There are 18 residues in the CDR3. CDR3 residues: CASSAGGFGGRTTYEQYF. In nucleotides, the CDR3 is TGTGCCAGCAGTGCGGGGGGGTTTGGCGGACGCACGACCTACGAGCAGTACTTC.

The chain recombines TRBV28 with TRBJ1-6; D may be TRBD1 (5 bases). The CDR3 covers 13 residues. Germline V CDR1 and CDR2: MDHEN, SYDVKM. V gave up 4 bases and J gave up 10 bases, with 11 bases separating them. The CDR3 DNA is TGTGCCAGCAGTTGGGGGGGGAACTCACCCCTCCACTTT. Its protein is CASSWGGNSPLHF.

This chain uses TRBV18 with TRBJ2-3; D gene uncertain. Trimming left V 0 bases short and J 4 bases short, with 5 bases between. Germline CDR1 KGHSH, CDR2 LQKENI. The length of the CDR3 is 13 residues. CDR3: CASSPPSSDTQYF. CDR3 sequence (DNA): TGTGCCAGCTCACCACCGAGTTCAGATACGCAGTATTTT.

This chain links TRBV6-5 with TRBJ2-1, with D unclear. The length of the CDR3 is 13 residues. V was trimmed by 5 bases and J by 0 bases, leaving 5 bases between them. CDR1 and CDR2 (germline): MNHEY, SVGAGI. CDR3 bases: TGTGCCAGCAGTCCCCGCTCCTACAATGAGCAGTTCTTC. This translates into CASSPRSYNEQFF.

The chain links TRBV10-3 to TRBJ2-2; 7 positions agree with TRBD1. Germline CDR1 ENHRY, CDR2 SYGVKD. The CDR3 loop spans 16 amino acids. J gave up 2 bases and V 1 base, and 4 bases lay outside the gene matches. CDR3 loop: CAISEWGTVNTGELFF. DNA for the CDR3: TGTGCCATCAGTGAGTGGGGGACAGTAAACACCGGGGAGCTGTTTTTT.

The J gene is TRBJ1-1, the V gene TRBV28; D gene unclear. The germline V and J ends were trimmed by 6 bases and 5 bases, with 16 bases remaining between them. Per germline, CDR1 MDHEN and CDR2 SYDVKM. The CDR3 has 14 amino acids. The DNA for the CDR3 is TGTGCCAGCAGAGAGGCCTGGTCGAAGACTGAAGCTTTCTTT. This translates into CASREAWSKTEAFF.

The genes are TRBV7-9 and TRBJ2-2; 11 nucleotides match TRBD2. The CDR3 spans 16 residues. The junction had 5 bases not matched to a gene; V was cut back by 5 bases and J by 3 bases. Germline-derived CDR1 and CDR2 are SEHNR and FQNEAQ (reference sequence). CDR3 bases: TGTGCCAGCAGCCCGTCTAGCGGGGGGTACACCGGGGAGCTGTTTTTT. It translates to CASSPSSGGYTGELFF.

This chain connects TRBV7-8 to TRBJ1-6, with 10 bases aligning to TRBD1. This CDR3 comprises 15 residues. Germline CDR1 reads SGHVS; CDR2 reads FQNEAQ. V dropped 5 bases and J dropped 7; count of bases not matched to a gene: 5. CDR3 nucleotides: TGTGCCAGCAGCCCGGGACAGGGGATAAATTCACCCCTCCACTTT. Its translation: CASSPGQGINSPLHF.

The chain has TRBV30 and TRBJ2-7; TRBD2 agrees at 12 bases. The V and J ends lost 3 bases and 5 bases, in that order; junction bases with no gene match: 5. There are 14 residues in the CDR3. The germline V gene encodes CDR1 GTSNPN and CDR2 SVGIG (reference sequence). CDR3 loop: CAWRGGLAGNEQYF. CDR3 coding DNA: TGTGCCTGGAGGGGAGGACTAGCGGGGAACGAGCAGTACTTC.